Below, 19 T cell receptor beta chains from the same sample are listed, as sequenced in a study of T cell repertoires in cytomegalovirus infection. TCRdb passed the reads through MiXCR, listing each CDR3 protein once. The sample records about 310,000 distinct CDR3 sequences, 25% being singletons. What these receptors recognize is not known. This sample comprised cultured PBMCs, obtained from culture after CMV antigen stimulation. Receptors originate from a human donor in good health (CMV status not recorded). Some clones in this sample may be carry-over from other donors' samples.

This clonotype was counted a few times. The chain combines TRBV7-2 with TRBJ2-3; D unresolved. Germline V lookup: CDR1 SGHTA, CDR2 FQGNSA. The V end lost 5 bases, the J end lost 2 bases, and 17 bases lay between the germline ends. The CDR3 consists of 16 residues. CDR3 bases: TGTGCCAGCAGCCCTGGGGTTGGATCTCTCACAGATACGCAGTATTTT. Its translation: CASSPGVGSLTDTQYF.

This clonotype turned up a few times. J is TRBJ2-5 and V is TRBV20-1, with a tentative D call TRBD2 (6 bases). V lost 3 bases and J 5 bases, leaving 13 bases between the germline ends. The CDR3 length is 13 residues. The germline CDR1 and CDR2 sequences are DFQATT and SNEGSKA (reference sequence). The CDR3 region has the DNA TGCAGTGCTAGTCGGGAGATTGGGGAGACCCAGTACTTC. Translating gives CSASREIGETQYF.

The rearrangement uses TRBV7-9 and TRBJ2-4, with 9 bases fitting TRBD1. V lost 3 bases, J lost 1 base, and 13 bases stayed unmatched. The CDR3 is 19 residues long. Germline V gene data show CDR1 as SEHNR and CDR2 as FQNEAQ (reference sequence). The CDR3 is CASSFRDRESPGAKNIQYF. The CDR3 region has the DNA TGTGCCAGCAGCTTCCGGGACAGGGAATCCCCAGGGGCCAAAAACATTCAGTACTTC. The full variable domain, completed using reference TRBV7-9 and TRBJ2-4, is DTGVSQNPRHKITKRGQNVTFRCDPISEHNRLYWYRQTLGQGPEFLTYFQNEAQLEKSRLLSDRFSAERPKGSFSTLEIQRTEQGDSAMYLCASSFRDRESPGAKNIQYFGAGTRLSVL.

The V gene is TRBV12-3 or TRBV12-4, the J gene TRBJ1-5; D is ambiguous. CDR3 length: 13 residues. V was cut by 2 bases and J by 7 bases, with 9 bases left in between. In DNA, the CDR3 is TGTGCCAGCAGTTTAAGAGCGGAGCAGCCCCAGCATTTT. This encodes CASSLRAEQPQHF.

The chain is built from TRBV7-9 and TRBJ2-1; 9 nucleotides match TRBD2. The CDR3 has 12 residues. Germline values: CDR1 SEHNR, CDR2 FQNEAQ (reference sequence). With V trimmed by 5 bases and J by 16 bases, 9 bases remained unmatched. The CDR3 bases are TGTGCCAGCAGCCGGCCCGGGACTAGCTGTTTCTTC. Protein: CASSRPGTSCFF. The entire variable domain, with the rest obtained from reference TRBV7-9 and TRBJ2-1, is as follows: DTGVSQNPRHKITKRGQNVTFRCDPISEHNRLYWYRQTLGQGPEFLTYFQNEAQLEKSRLLSDRFSAERPKGSFSTLEIQRTEQGDSAMYLCASSRPGTSCFFGPGTRLTVL.

This clonotype was seen a handful of times. The chain links TRBV6-1 to TRBJ2-1; D may be TRBD1 (5 bases). CDR1 is MNHNS and CDR2 is SASEGT in the germline V gene. V lost 5 bases, J lost 7 bases, and 18 bases lay in between. The CDR3 contains 15 residues. In nucleotides, the CDR3 is TGTGCCAGCAGTACTCGGGTCTACTCAGGGAATGAGCAGTTCTTC. It specifies CASSTRVYSGNEQFF.

The V call is TRBV7-9, the J call TRBJ1-5; 8 nucleotides align to TRBD1. This CDR3 spans 16 amino acids. Losses at the gene ends were 6 bases for V and 3 bases for J; bases not matched to a gene: 10. Per the germline V gene, CDR1 is SEHNR and CDR2 is FQNEAQ (reference sequence). CDR3 DNA: TGTGCCAGCAGTTCCGAGACAGGGGCCTACAATCAGCCCCAGCATTTT. It is translated as CASSSETGAYNQPQHF.

This chain uses TRBV9 with TRBJ1-2; D is unresolved. The CDR3 loop spans 16 amino acids. In germline, CDR1 is SGDLS, CDR2 YYNGEE. V gave up 0 bases and J gave up 4 bases, with 16 bases separating them. The CDR3 nucleotides read TGTGCCAGCAGCGTAGCTCTGGATTCAACGGGCTATGGCTACACCTTC. This sequence encodes CASSVALDSTGYGYTF.

The chain uses TRBV15 and TRBJ2-3; 9 nucleotides match TRBD2. V shed 4 bases, J shed 0 bases, and the junction held 2 bases outside the gene matches. Germline V lookup: CDR1 LNHNV, CDR2 YYDKDF (reference sequence). The CDR3 has 15 amino acids. The CDR3 nucleotides read TGTGCCACCAGCACTAGCGGGACTAGCACAGATACGCAGTATTTT. Translated: CATSTSGTSTDTQYF.

This chain connects TRBV6-6 to TRBJ2-1; D possibly corresponds to TRBD2 (6 bases). The germline CDR1 and CDR2 sequences are MNHNY and SVGAGI (reference sequence). CDR3 length equals 14 residues. Trimming pared 7 bases from V and 2 bases from J, leaving 12 bases between. The DNA for the CDR3 is TGTGCCAGCATAGATAGCGGAACCTACAATGAGCAGTTCTTC. Translating gives CASIDSGTYNEQFF.

The chain links TRBV19 to TRBJ1-2; D gene ambiguous. The V end lost 2 bases, the J end lost 7 bases, and 11 bases lay between the germline ends. The CDR3 runs 13 residues. CDR1 LNHDA and CDR2 SQIVND come from the germline V gene (reference sequence). The CDR3 nucleotides are TGTGCCAGTAGTATAAATCCTAGGGCTGGCTACACCTTC. This gives the protein CASSINPRAGYTF. The full variable domain, completed using reference TRBV19 and TRBJ1-2, is DGGITQSPKYLFRKEGQNVTLSCEQNLNHDAMYWYRQDPGQGLRLIYYSQIVNDFQKGDIAEGYSVSREKKESFPLTVTSAQKNPTAFYLCASSINPRAGYTFGSGTRLTVV.

The chain joins TRBV7-2 to TRBJ2-1; 7 bases match TRBD2. The CDR3 covers 13 residues. From germline, CDR1 is SGHTA and CDR2 FQGNSA. The trim removed 5 bases at V and 6 bases at J, leaving 4 bases unmatched. CDR3 bases: TGTGCCAGCAGCCGCGGGACTATCAATGAGCAGTTCTTC. Protein sequence: CASSRGTINEQFF.

This clonotype was counted many times. The chain couples TRBV12-3 or TRBV12-4 to TRBJ1-5; TRBD1 agrees at 7 bases. The CDR3 sequence is 14 residues long. Trimming cost V 6 bases and J 6 bases; bases outside gene matches: 8. The CDR3 DNA reads as TGTGCCAGCAGAAGGGGGACAGCCCTTCAGCCCCAGCATTTT. Encoded protein: CASRRGTALQPQHF.

This clonotype was found once. This chain links TRBV29-1 with TRBJ1-4; TRBD1 matches at 7 bases. V lost 6 bases and J lost 8; bases outside the gene matches: 9. Germline CDR1 reads SQVTM; CDR2 reads ANQGSEA. The CDR3 is 13 residues long. CDR3 amino acids: CSVRPGQHEKLFF. The CDR3 DNA reads TGCAGCGTCCGCCCGGGACAGCACGAAAAACTGTTTTTT.

V is TRBV28 and J is TRBJ2-2; D might be TRBD2 (6 bases). The V gene's germline CDR1 is MDHEN and CDR2 SYDVKM. V lost 4 bases and J lost 5, with 14 bases in between. The CDR3 has 15 amino acids. In DNA form, the CDR3 reads TGTGCCAGCAGTTCATTGGGCCGGGGGACCGGGGAGCTGTTTTTT. This sequence encodes CASSSLGRGTGELFF.

This clonotype showed up just once. V and J are TRBV3-1 and TRBJ2-3; maybe TRBD2 (6 bases). There are 15 residues in the CDR3. The ends were cut back, 1 base at V and 5 bases at J, with 13 bases in the middle. In germline, CDR1 is LGHDT, CDR2 YNNKEL (reference sequence). The CDR3 spells CASSQGDLAVDTQYF. The CDR3 region has the DNA TGTGCCAGCAGCCAAGGGGACTTAGCAGTAGATACGCAGTATTTT.

V gene TRBV12-3 or TRBV12-4 combines with J gene TRBJ2-7; no reliable D call. The V end lost 3 bases, the J end lost 6 bases, and 12 bases lay between the germline ends. The CDR3 length is 13 residues. The CDR3 DNA reads TGTGCCAGCAGTTTCGACCGAAGAGGCGAGCAGTACGTC. It codes for CASSFDRRGEQYV.

The table lists this clonotype with many counts. The V call is TRBV7-2, the J call TRBJ2-7, with 7 bases aligning to TRBD1. CDR1 is SGHTA, CDR2 FQGNSA, per germline. V lost 1 base and J lost 7; bases outside the gene matches: 10. This CDR3 region has 15 residues. CDR3 loop: CASSLGDRTGGEQYF. CDR3 nucleotide sequence: TGTGCCAGCAGCTTAGGGGACCGGACAGGCGGGGAGCAGTACTTC.

This clonotype was found a few times. V usage is TRBV6-6 and J usage is TRBJ2-7; D uncertain. Trimming stripped 0 bases from V and 4 bases from J, with 19 bases between. The germline V gene has CDR1 MNHNY and CDR2 SVGAGI (reference sequence). CDR3 length: 17 residues. CDR3 residues: CASSYSVSRRNGYEQYF. The CDR3, as DNA: TGTGCCAGCAGTTACTCAGTGTCGAGGCGAAACGGTTACGAGCAGTACTTC.